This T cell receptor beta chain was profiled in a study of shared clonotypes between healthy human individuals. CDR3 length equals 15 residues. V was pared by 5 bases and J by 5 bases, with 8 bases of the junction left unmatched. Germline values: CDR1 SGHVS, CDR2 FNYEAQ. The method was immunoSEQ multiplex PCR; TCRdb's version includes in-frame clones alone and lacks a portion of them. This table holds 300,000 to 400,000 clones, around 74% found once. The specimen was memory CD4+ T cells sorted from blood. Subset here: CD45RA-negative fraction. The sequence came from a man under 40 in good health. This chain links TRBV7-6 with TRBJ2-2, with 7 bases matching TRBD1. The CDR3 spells CASSANRGWTGELFF. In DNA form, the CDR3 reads TGTGCCAGCAGCGCCAACAGGGGTTGGACCGGGGAGCTGTTTTTT.